In its sample, the clone carrying this T cell receptor beta chain was seen a few times. This specimen comes from a study of blood T cell repertoires in COVID-19. At the level of the study: Acute and convalescent COVID-19 specimens originated in the United States, Italy and Spain. Sources were T cells, B-cell-depleted T cells, or PBMCs; the material itself was cDNA or gDNA.

The CDR3 loop spans 14 amino acids. Germline trimming cut 5 bases from V and 7 bases from J; bases unmatched to any gene: 7. Germline lookup yields CDR1 WNHNN and CDR2 SYGVQD (reference sequence). In the authors' workflow: Cell counts per sample came from amplifying reference gene primers. This table comes from immunoSEQ multiplex PCR, and its TCRdb copy is limited to in-frame clones, with some not included. The D gene and trimming were derived from the DNA, and the V and J assignments and clone size from that table. The sample holds 180,000 or so clones, around 87% seen once. The V call is TRBV10-1, the J call TRBJ2-7; TRBD1 matches 11 bases. Sequencing was performed on peripheral blood. The sequence was collected from a woman aged 80 or over in a cohort sampled during active or convalescent COVID-19. CDR3: CASSRGQGVSEQYF. The CDR3 coding sequence is TGCGCCAGCAGTAGGGGACAGGGGGTTTCTGAGCAGTACTTC.